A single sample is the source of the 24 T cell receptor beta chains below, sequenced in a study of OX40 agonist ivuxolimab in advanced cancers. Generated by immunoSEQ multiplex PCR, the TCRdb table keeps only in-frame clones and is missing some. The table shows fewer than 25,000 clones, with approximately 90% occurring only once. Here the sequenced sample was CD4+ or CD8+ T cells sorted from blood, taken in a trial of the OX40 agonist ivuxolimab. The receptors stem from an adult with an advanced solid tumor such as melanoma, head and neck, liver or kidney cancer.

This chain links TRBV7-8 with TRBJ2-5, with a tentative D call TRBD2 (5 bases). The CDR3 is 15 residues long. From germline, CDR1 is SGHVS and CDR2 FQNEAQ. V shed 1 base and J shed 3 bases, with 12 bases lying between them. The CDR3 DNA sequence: TGTGCCAGCAGCTTAGGACCACTAGGTAAAGAGACCCAGTACTTC. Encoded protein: CASSLGPLGKETQYF.

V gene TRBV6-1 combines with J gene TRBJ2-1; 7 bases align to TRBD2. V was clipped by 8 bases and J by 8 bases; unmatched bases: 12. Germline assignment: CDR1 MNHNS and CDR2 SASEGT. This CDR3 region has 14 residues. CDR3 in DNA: TGTGCCAGCGGTAAGTTCGGGACTACCCATGAGCAGTTCTTC. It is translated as CASGKFGTTHEQFF.

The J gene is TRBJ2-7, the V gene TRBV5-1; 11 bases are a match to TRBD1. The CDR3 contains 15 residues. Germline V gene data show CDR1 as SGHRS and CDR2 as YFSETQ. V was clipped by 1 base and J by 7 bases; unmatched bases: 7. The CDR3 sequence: CASSLTPGQGGEQYF. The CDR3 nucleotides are TGCGCCAGCAGCTTGACCCCGGGACAGGGGGGGGAGCAGTACTTC.

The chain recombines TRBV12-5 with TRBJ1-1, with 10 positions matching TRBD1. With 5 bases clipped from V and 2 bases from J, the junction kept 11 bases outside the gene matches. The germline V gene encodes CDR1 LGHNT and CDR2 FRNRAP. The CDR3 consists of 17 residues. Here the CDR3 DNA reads TGTGCTAGTGGTACCTCCCAGGACAGGGGGGATAACACTGAAGCTTTCTTT. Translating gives CASGTSQDRGDNTEAFF.

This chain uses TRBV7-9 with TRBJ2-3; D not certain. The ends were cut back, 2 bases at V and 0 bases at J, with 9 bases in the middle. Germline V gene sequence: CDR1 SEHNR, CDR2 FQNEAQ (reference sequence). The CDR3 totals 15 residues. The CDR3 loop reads CASSLRKTSTDTQYF. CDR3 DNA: TGTGCCAGCAGCTTACGAAAAACTAGCACAGATACGCAGTATTTT.

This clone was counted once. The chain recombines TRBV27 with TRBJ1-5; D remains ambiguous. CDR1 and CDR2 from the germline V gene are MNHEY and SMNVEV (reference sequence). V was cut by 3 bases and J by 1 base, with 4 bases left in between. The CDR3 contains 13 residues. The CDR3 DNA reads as TGTGCCAGCAGTTTCGAGAGCAATCAGCCCCAGCATTTT. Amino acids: CASSFESNQPQHF.

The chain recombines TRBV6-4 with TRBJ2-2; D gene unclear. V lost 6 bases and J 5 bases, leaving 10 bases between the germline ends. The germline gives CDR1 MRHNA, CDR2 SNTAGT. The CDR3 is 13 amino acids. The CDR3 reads CASRPTLTGELFF. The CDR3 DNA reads TGTGCCAGCAGACCGACCCTAACCGGGGAGCTGTTTTTT.

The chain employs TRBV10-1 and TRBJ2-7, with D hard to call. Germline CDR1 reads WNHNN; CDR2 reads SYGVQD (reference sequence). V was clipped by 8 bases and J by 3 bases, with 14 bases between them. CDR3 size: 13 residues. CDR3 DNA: TGCGCCAGCCAAGGACGGCAGAGCTACGAGCAGTACTTC. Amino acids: CASQGRQSYEQYF.

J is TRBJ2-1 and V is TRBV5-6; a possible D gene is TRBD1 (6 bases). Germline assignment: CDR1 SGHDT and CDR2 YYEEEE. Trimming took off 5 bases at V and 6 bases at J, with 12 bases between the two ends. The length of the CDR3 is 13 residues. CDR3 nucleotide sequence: TGTGCCAGCAGTTCCGGGACACTCAATGAGCAGTTCTTC. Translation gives CASSSGTLNEQFF.

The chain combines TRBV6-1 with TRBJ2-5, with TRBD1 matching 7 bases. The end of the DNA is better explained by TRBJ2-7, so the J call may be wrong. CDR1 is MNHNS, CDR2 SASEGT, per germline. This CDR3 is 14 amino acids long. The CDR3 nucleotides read TGTGCCAGCAAGGAGACAGGGCTCTCCTACGAGCAGTACTTC. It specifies CASKETGLSYEQYF.

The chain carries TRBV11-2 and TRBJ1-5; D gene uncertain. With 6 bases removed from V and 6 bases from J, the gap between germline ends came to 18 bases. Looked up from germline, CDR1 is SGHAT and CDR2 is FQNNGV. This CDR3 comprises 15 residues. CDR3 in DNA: TGTGCCAGCAGTTCACAAGAGGAGGACTTTCAGCCCCAGCATTTT. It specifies CASSSQEEDFQPQHF.

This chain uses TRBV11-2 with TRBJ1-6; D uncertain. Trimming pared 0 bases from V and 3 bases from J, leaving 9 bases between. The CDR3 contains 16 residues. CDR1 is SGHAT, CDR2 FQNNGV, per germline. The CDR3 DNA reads TGTGCCAGCAGCTTAGACGGGTGGGGCTATAATTCACCCCTCCACTTT. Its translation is CASSLDGWGYNSPLHF.

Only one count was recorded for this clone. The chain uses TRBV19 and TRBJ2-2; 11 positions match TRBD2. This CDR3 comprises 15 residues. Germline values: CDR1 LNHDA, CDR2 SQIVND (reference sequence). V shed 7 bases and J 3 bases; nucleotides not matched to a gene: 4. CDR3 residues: CASTKGLADTGELFF. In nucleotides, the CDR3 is TGTGCCAGTACCAAGGGACTAGCGGACACCGGGGAGCTGTTTTTT.

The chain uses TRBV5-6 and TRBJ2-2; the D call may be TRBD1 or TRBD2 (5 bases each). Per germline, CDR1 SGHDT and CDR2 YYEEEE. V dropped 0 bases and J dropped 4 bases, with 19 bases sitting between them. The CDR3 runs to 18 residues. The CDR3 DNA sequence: TGTGCCAGCAGCTTGGGTCTGTTCACGGGGCGAGGCACCGGGGAGCTGTTTTTT. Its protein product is CASSLGLFTGRGTGELFF.

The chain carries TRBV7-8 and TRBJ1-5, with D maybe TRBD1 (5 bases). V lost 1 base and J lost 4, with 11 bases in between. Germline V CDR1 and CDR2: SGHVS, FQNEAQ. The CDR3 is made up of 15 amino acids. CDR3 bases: TGTGCCAGCAGCTTAGGCCCCCAGGGAAATCAGCCCCAGCATTTT. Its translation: CASSLGPQGNQPQHF.

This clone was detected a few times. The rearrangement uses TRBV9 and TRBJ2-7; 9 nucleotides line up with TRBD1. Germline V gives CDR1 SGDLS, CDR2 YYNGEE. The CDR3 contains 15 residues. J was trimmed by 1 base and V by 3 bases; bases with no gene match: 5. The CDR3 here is CASSAGTGRSYEQYF. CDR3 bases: TGTGCCAGCAGCGCTGGGACAGGGAGGTCCTACGAGCAGTACTTC.

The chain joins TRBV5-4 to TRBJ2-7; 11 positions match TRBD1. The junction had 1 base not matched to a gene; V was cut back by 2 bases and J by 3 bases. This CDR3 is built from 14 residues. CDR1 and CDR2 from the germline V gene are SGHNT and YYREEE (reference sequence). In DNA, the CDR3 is TGTGCCAGCAGCTTCGGGACAGGGGGCTACGAGCAGTACTTC. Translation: CASSFGTGGYEQYF.

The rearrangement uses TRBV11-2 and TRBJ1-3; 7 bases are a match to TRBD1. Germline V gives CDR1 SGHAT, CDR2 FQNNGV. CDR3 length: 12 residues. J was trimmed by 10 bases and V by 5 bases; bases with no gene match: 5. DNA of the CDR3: TGTGCCAGCAGCCCGATACAGGGGACCATATATTTT. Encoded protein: CASSPIQGTIYF.

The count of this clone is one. The CDR3 DNA reads TGTGCCAGCAGTCACACCGCGGAAGGAAACACCATATATTTT. It encodes CASSHTAEGNTIYF. V usage is TRBV28 and J usage is TRBJ1-3; D remains unclear. V lost 5 bases, J lost 4 bases, and 12 bases lay in between. Germline CDR1 is MDHEN and CDR2 is SYDVKM. The CDR3 runs to 14 residues.

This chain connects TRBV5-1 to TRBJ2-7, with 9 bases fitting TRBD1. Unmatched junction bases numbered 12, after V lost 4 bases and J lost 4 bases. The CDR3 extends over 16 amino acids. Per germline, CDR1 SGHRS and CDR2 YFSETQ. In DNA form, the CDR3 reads TGCGCCAGCAGCCCTGGGTCCGGGACAGGGAGATACGAGCAGTACTTC. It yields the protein CASSPGSGTGRYEQYF.

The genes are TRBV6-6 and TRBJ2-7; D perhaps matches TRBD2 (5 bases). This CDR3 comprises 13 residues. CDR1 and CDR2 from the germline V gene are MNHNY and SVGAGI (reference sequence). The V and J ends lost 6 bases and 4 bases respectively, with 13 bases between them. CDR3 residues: CASRPDGKYEQYF. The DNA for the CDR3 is TGTGCCAGCAGGCCCGACGGGAAATACGAGCAGTACTTC.

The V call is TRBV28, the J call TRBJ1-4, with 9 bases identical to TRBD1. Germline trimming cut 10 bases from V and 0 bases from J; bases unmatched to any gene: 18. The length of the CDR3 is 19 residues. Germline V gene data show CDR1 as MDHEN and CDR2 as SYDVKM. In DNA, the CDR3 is TGTGCCACCTCACTTACAGGGGGCCCCCTCCTTGCAACTAATGAAAAACTGTTTTTT. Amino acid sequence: CATSLTGGPLLATNEKLFF.

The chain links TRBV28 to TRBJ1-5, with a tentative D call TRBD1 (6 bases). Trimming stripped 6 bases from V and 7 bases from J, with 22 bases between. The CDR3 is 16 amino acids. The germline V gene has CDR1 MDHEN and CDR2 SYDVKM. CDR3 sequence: CASRGDYGGRRQPQHF. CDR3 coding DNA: TGTGCCAGCAGGGGTGATTACGGGGGGCGCAGGCAGCCCCAGCATTTT. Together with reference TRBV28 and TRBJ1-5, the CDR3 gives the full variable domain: DVKVTQSSRYLVKRTGEKVFLECVQDMDHENMFWYRQDPGLGLRLIYFSYDVKMKEKGDIPEGYSVSREKKERFSLILESASTNQTSMYLCASRGDYGGRRQPQHFGDGTRLSIL.

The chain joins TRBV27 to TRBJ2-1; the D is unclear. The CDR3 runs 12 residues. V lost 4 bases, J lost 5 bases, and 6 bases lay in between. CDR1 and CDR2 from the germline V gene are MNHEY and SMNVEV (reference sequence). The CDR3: CASSYVNNEQFF. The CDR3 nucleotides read TGTGCCAGCAGTTATGTAAACAATGAGCAGTTCTTC.